The 28 T cell receptor beta chains reported below all come from one sample, sequenced in a study of T cells in women clearing cervical HPV infection. TCRdb keeps only in-frame clones here, not all; method: immunoSEQ multiplex PCR. The specimen's table records tens of thousands of clones. Source material: blood buffy coat. These TCRs come from a woman between 18 and 70 years old with a cervical HPV16 infection that either progressed to CIN3+ or cleared (not recorded which).

In regard to this clone: The CDR3 goes on 3 residues after the read ends, and that part is filled in from the germline J gene. This chain joins TRBV6-2 or TRBV6-3 and TRBJ2-1, with 13 bases aligning to TRBD2. Trimming cost V 5 bases and J 7 bases; bases outside gene matches: 5. The CDR3 runs to 15 residues. Per the germline V gene, CDR1 is MNHEY and CDR2 is SVGEGT. The CDR3 spells CASSRLAGGENEQFF. The sequenced CDR3 bases are TGTGCCAGCAGTCGACTAGCGGGGGGTGAGAATGAG.

As to this clone: The CDR3 end lies 3 residues beyond the end of the read and is filled in from the germline J gene. The chain uses TRBV7-3 and TRBJ2-7; the D gene is possibly TRBD2 (5 bases). Trimming pared 2 bases from V and 6 bases from J, leaving 14 bases between. Germline V lookup: CDR1 SGHTA, CDR2 FQGTGA. The CDR3 covers 14 residues. The CDR3 reads CASSLVPSLGEQYF. CDR3 DNA, as far as it was read: TGTGCCAGCAGCTTAGTCCCTAGCTTAGGCGAG.

As regards this clone: The read ends 3 residues shy of where the CDR3 ends; the end is completed using the germline J gene. The chain combines TRBV7-3 with TRBJ2-5, with a weak D call TRBD2 (6 bases). The germline CDR1 and CDR2 sequences are SGHTA and FQGTGA. This CDR3 has 13 residues. With 5 bases removed from V and 0 bases from J, the gap between germline ends came to 7 bases. CDR3 sequence reads: CASSRGNQETQYF. The CDR3 bases that were read are TGTGCCAGCAGCCGGGGGAACCAAGAGACC.

About this clone itself: Coverage ceases 3 residues before the CDR3 finishes, and the germline J gene fills in the end. The rearrangement uses TRBV7-6 and TRBJ2-2; 10 bases map to TRBD2. V dropped 1 base and J dropped 3; count of bases not matched to a gene: 8. The CDR3 is made up of 18 amino acids. In germline, CDR1 is SGHVS, CDR2 FNYEAQ. CDR3 DNA (partial): TGTGCCAGCAGCTTAGGGGCTAGCGGGAGTTGGGACACCGGGGAG. Translating gives CASSLGASGSWDTGE. The CDR3 in full is CASSLGASGSWDTGELFF.

For this clone: A read error may account for a junction end that differs from germline. The sequence runs out 3 residues before the end of the CDR3; the remainder is reconstructed from the germline J gene. This specimen includes other DNA sequences encoding the same CDR3. The chain carries TRBV29-1 and TRBJ1-3; D is possibly TRBD1 (5 bases). The CDR3 extends over 16 amino acids. In germline, CDR1 is SQVTM, CDR2 ANQGSEA. The CDR3 DNA, read in part, is TGCAGCGTTGAAGCCCGGGGGTTTCTTACTGGAAACACA. Translating gives CSVEARGFLTGNT. The complete CDR3 reads CSVEARGFLTGNTIYF.

On this clone itself: The read comes to an end 3 residues before the CDR3 does, leaving the germline J gene to fill in the end. The V and J genes are TRBV7-9 and TRBJ1-1; the match to TRBD1 covers 8 bases. V was clipped by 6 bases and J by 4 bases; unmatched bases: 4. The germline CDR1 and CDR2 sequences are SEHNR and FQNEAQ (reference sequence). This CDR3 spans 13 amino acids. CDR3 protein: CASSLQGATEAFF. The DNA read from the CDR3 is TGTGCCAGCAGTCTTCAGGGGGCCACTGAA.

A remark on this clone: The read ends 3 residues early relative to the CDR3; the germline J gene fills the gap. This chain uses TRBV18 with TRBJ1-1; 10 bases fit TRBD1. The CDR3 covers 14 residues. The germline CDR1 and CDR2 sequences are KGHSH and LQKENI. The CDR3 here is CASSPGTGEAEAFF. The covered CDR3 bases are TGTGCCAGCTCGCCCGGGACAGGGGAGGCCGAA.

A remark on this clone: The CDR3 extends 3 residues past the end of the read, so its final part is completed from the germline J gene. This chain connects TRBV13 to TRBJ1-3; the D is unclear. V was pared by 0 bases and J by 2 bases, with 5 bases between. Germline V lookup: CDR1 PRHDT, CDR2 FYEKMQ (reference sequence). The CDR3 consists of 14 residues. This CDR3 reads CASSLGSAGNTIYF. The CDR3 DNA, read in part, is TGTGCCAGCAGCTTAGGATCGGCTGGAAACACC. Full variable domain (remainder filled in from reference TRBV13 and TRBJ1-3): AAGVIQSPRHLIKEKRETATLKCYPIPRHDTVYWYQQGPGQDPQFLISFYEKMQSDKGSIPDRFSAQQFSDYHSELNMSSLELGDSALYFCASSLGSAGNTIYFGEGSWLTVV.

As for this clone: The read comes to an end 3 residues before the CDR3 does, leaving the germline J gene to fill in the end. The V and J genes are TRBV6-2 or TRBV6-3 and TRBJ2-5, with D possibly being TRBD1 (5 bases). Germline V lookup: CDR1 MNHEY, CDR2 SVGEGT. The CDR3 loop spans 13 amino acids. The V end was cut by 0 bases, the J end by 6 bases, with 8 bases between. The part of the CDR3 DNA that was read is TGTGCCAGCAGTTACTCGAAGGGGCAGACC. This codes for CASSYSKGQT. The whole CDR3 region reads CASSYSKGQTQYF.

For this clone: One junction end does not reproduce the germline sequence, and a read error may be involved. The CDR3 is cut off 3 residues early in the read; its end comes from the germline J gene. This rearrangement joins TRBV4-2 to TRBJ2-1; 12 bases agree with TRBD2. This CDR3 is 18 amino acids long. Germline CDR1 reads LGHNA; CDR2 reads YNFKEQ. CDR3 protein: CASSQDLRGLAGGNEQFF. The covered CDR3 bases are TGCGCCAGCAGCCAAGATTTGCGGGGACTAGCGGGTGGTAATGAG.

Comments on this clone: The CDR3 end lies 3 residues beyond the end of the read and is filled in from the germline J gene. V and J are TRBV11-2 and TRBJ2-3, with 7 bases aligning to TRBD1. Trimming at V came to 2 bases and at J to 4 bases, leaving 6 bases not matched to a gene. CDR3 length: 15 residues. CDR1 is SGHAT and CDR2 is FQNNGV in the germline V gene. CDR3 residues: CASSLYRGGADTQYF. The sequenced CDR3 bases are TGTGCCAGCAGCTTATATAGAGGGGGCGCAGATACG. Supplemented by reference TRBV11-2 and TRBJ2-3, the full variable domain reads EAGVAQSPRYKIIEKRQSVAFWCNPISGHATLYWYQQILGQGPKLLIQFQNNGVVDDSQLPKDRFSAERLKGVDSTLKIQPAKLEDSAVYLCASSLYRGGADTQYFGPGTRLTVL.

For this clone: Read coverage stops 3 residues before the CDR3 terminus; the germline J gene supplies the remainder. The chain employs TRBV28 and TRBJ2-3; TRBD2 aligns across 9 bases. V trimming: 7 bases; J trimming: 5 bases; junction bases outside the gene matches: 7. Germline V gene lookup returns CDR1 MDHEN and CDR2 SYDVKM. This CDR3 region has 14 residues. The CDR3 protein is CASTLAGAGDTQYF. The sequenced CDR3 bases are TGTGCCAGCACATTAGCGGGAGCGGGAGATACG.

To note about this clone: The sequence runs out 3 residues before the end of the CDR3; the remainder is reconstructed from the germline J gene. This sequence joins TRBV19 and TRBJ2-1; 10 bases agree with TRBD1. CDR1 is LNHDA, CDR2 SQIVND, per germline (reference sequence). V was pared by 6 bases and J by 7 bases, with 0 bases of the junction left unmatched. The CDR3 length is 12 residues. CDR3 DNA (partial): TGTGCCAGTAGGGACAGGGGGAATGAG. Its translation: CASRDRGNE. The CDR3 as a whole reads CASRDRGNEQFF.

Details on this clone: Read sequence stops 3 residues before the CDR3 end, and the germline J gene provides the missing end. The same CDR3 can be traced to other DNA sequences in this sample. The chain combines TRBV29-1 with TRBJ2-2, with 7 bases aligning to TRBD1. Germline CDR1 is SQVTM and CDR2 is ANQGSEA. The length of the CDR3 is 17 residues. Trimming removed 4 bases from V and 6 bases from J; junction bases left unmatched: 17. The CDR3 protein is CSVAGFRDSKLSGELFF. CDR3 DNA, as far as it was read: TGCAGCGTTGCGGGATTCCGGGACAGTAAACTCTCCGGGGAG.

Regarding this clone: The read falls 3 residues short of the CDR3 end, and the missing part is taken from the germline J gene. The chain links TRBV20-1 to TRBJ2-6, with a possible D match to TRBD1 (5 bases). CDR3 length: 20 residues. V lost 3 bases, J lost 3 bases, and 27 bases lay in between. Germline V gives CDR1 DFQATT, CDR2 SNEGSKA (reference sequence). The sequenced CDR3 bases are TGCAGTGCTAGGGCCAGGGCTGTTTCGGGTTTCCCCTTTGGGGCCAACGTC. It yields the protein CSARARAVSGFPFGANV. In full, the CDR3 reads CSARARAVSGFPFGANVLTF.

The CDR3 here is CASTPFTLDQETQYF. CDR3 DNA, as far as it was read: TGTGCCAGCACTCCCTTCACTTTAGACCAAGAGACC. The chain employs TRBV28 and TRBJ2-5; D gene uncertain. Read sequence stops 3 residues before the CDR3 end, and the germline J gene provides the missing end. This CDR3 is built from 15 residues. Germline loops: CDR1 MDHEN, CDR2 SYDVKM. The ends were cut back, 7 bases at V and 0 bases at J, with 15 bases in the middle.

In the case of this clone: The observed sequence ends 3 residues before the CDR3 terminus, with the missing tail filled in from the germline J gene. The J gene is TRBJ1-2, the V gene TRBV7-3; D is uncertain. The CDR3 contains 15 residues. CDR1 is SGHTA, CDR2 FQGTGA, per germline. The CDR3 DNA, read in part, is TGTGCCAGCAGCTTGGAAGCGGGAGGATTGGGCGAC. Translating it yields CASSLEAGGLGD. The entire CDR3 reads CASSLEAGGLGDYTF. The variable domain in full, with the rest retrieved from reference TRBV7-3 and TRBJ1-2, is GAGVSQTPSNKVTEKGKYVELRCDPISGHTALYWYRQSLGQGPEFLIYFQGTGAADDSGLPNDRFFAVRPEGSVSTLKIQRTERGDSAVYLCASSLEAGGLGDYTFGSGTRLTVV.

Notes on this clone: The read halts 3 residues ahead of the CDR3 end, with the missing end drawn from the germline J gene. The chain links TRBV7-9 to TRBJ1-2, with D perhaps TRBD1 (6 bases). CDR1 and CDR2 from the germline V gene are SEHNR and FQNEAQ (reference sequence). The CDR3 has 15 amino acids. CDR3 DNA, as far as it was read: TGTGCCAGGTCGGGAACAGGGAACTCCTACAATGAC. Translating it yields CARSGTGNSYND. The CDR3 in full is CARSGTGNSYNDYTF.

Concerning this clone itself: The read ends 3 residues before the CDR3 terminus; that terminus is restored from the germline J gene. The chain links TRBV20-1 to TRBJ2-3, with D possibly TRBD2 on 6 matching bases. Trimming cost V 2 bases and J 1 base, with 10 bases left between them. Germline V gives CDR1 DFQATT, CDR2 SNEGSKA (reference sequence). The CDR3 spans 14 residues. The CDR3 protein is CSARIPGGTDTQYF. The CDR3 bases that were read are TGCAGTGCTAGAATTCCGGGGGGCACAGATACG.

As for this clone: Read data end 3 residues before the CDR3 end; the end is taken from the germline J gene. The chain links TRBV20-1 to TRBJ2-5, with TRBD1 matching over 8 bases. The CDR3 runs to 16 residues. From germline, CDR1 is DFQATT and CDR2 SNEGSKA (reference sequence). The J segment lost 1 base and the V segment lost 5 bases, leaving 12 bases of the junction unmatched. The CDR3: CSAPRTGWGVQETQYF. Partial CDR3 DNA: TGCAGTGCTCCGCGGACAGGGTGGGGGGTCCAAGAGACC.

Note on this clone: Sequencing ends 3 residues short of the CDR3 end; the germline J gene provides the rest. The V and J genes are TRBV10-3 and TRBJ2-5, with 11 bases matching TRBD1. CDR1 and CDR2 (germline): ENHRY, SYGVKD. The CDR3 extends over 17 amino acids. Trimming removed 8 bases from V and 5 bases from J; junction bases left unmatched: 16. The CDR3 bases that were read are TGTGCCATCGGGGACTCGCCCGGGACAGGGGGGCCGGAGACC. It specifies CAIGDSPGTGGPET. The entire CDR3 sequence reads CAIGDSPGTGGPETQYF.

Comment on this clone: The read terminates 3 residues before the CDR3 end, so the remaining end is supplied by the germline J gene. J is TRBJ2-1 and V is TRBV12-3 or TRBV12-4; D is unclear. V was shortened by 5 bases and J by 7 bases, with 12 bases between the two germline ends. The CDR3 contains 13 residues. The CDR3: CASSQNRWNEQFF. The sequenced part of the CDR3 DNA is TGTGCCAGCAGTCAAAACCGGTGGAATGAG.

CDR3 in amino acids: CASSLTSGNNEQFF. The sequenced CDR3 bases are TGTGCCAGCAGCTTGACTAGCGGGAACAATGAG. The chain recombines TRBV7-9 with TRBJ2-1; 11 nucleotides agree with TRBD2. The read stops 3 residues short of the end of the CDR3; the missing end is completed from the germline J gene. Germline lookup yields CDR1 SEHNR and CDR2 FQNEAQ (reference sequence). The CDR3 covers 14 residues. V shed 3 bases and J 5 bases; nucleotides not matched to a gene: 0.

The CDR3 spells CASSLDQGEKLFF. CDR3 DNA (partial): TGTGCCAGCAGCTTAGACCAAGGGGAAAAA. The V gene is TRBV7-2, the J gene TRBJ1-4; D gene unclear. The CDR3 extends 3 residues past the end of the read, so its final part is completed from the germline J gene. CDR3 length: 13 amino acids. The germline CDR1 and CDR2 sequences are SGHTA and FQGNSA. Trimming stripped 1 base from V and 8 bases from J, with 8 bases between. Complete variable domain (other parts from reference TRBV7-2 and TRBJ1-4): GAGVSQSPSNKVTEKGKDVELRCDPISGHTALYWYRQSLGQGLEFLIYFQGNSAPDKSGLPSDRFSAERTGGSVSTLTIQRTQQEDSAVYLCASSLDQGEKLFFGSGTQLSVL.

A word on this clone: The read terminates 3 residues before the CDR3 end, so the remaining end is supplied by the germline J gene. The chain joins TRBV29-1 to TRBJ1-2; the D gene is possibly TRBD1 (5 bases). There are 11 residues in the CDR3. Germline V lookup: CDR1 SQVTM, CDR2 ANQGSEA. The CDR3 DNA, read in part, is TGCAGCGTCGGGACTCCTGGGGGC. Protein: CSVGTPGG. The full CDR3 sequence reads CSVGTPGGYTF.

As regards this clone: With the read ending 3 residues before the CDR3 end, the germline J gene is used to fill in that end. The chain couples TRBV5-6 to TRBJ2-3, with 7 bases identical to TRBD2. The CDR3 sequence is 14 residues long. The germline CDR1 and CDR2 sequences are SGHDT and YYEEEE. CDR3 sequence reads: CASSFASGQETQYF. The sequenced CDR3 bases are TGTGCCAGCAGCTTCGCTAGCGGACAAGAGACG.

The DNA read from the CDR3 is TGTGCCAGCAGCCTTCTAACAGGGGGCGGCGGC. This codes for CASSLLTGGGG. In full, the CDR3 is CASSLLTGGGGYTF. V and J are TRBV5-6 and TRBJ1-2, with TRBD1 matching 9 bases. The CDR3 end is not reached by the read, which stops 3 residues before it; the germline J gene fills it in. Per germline, CDR1 SGHDT and CDR2 YYEEEE. The CDR3 totals 14 residues.

CDR3 DNA (partial): TGTGCCAGCAGTGATGGGGGCAGAGCCTACAATGAG. Amino acid sequence: CASSDGGRAYNE. The entire CDR3 reads CASSDGGRAYNEQFF. The V call is TRBV6-1, the J call TRBJ2-1; TRBD1 is a possible D gene (6 bases). The CDR3 extends 3 residues past the end of the read, so its final part is completed from the germline J gene. Germline V lookup: CDR1 MNHNS, CDR2 SASEGT. The CDR3 sequence is 15 residues long. Trimming removed 3 bases from V and 2 bases from J, with 11 bases in between.